This T cell receptor beta chain was sequenced during a study of T cell changes during pregnancy in multiple sclerosis. Produced via immunoSEQ multiplex PCR; TCRdb's table is partial and in-frame only. Of tens of thousands of clones detected, 80% to 95% appear once; the ten largest clones hold 0.36%. Germline V CDR1 and CDR2: MNHEY, SMNVEV (reference sequence). The CDR3 is made up of 15 amino acids. Trimming stripped 2 bases from V and 4 bases from J, with 12 bases between. The specimen was CD4+ T cells from peripheral blood mononuclear cells, collected before pregnancy. The receptor's source is a female donor with multiple sclerosis, enrolled in a pregnancy study. This rearrangement joins TRBV27 to TRBJ2-1, with D possibly matching TRBD2 (6 bases). In DNA form, the CDR3 reads TGTGCCAGCAGTTTAGCGGGAATGGGGTACAATGAGCAGTTCTTC. This codes for CASSLAGMGYNEQFF.